This T cell receptor beta chain was observed in a study of cytomegalovirus exposure and HLA in healthy donors. About this clone itself: The target antigen is unknown.

In the PCR, 60 Vbeta and 13 Jbeta primers were used. The assay was immunoSEQ multiplex PCR, and TCRdb's table has in-frame clones only and misses some. The repertoire includes about 150,000 clones, 65% to 80% of them detected once, and 13% sits in the top ten. General study findings and limits: From TCR beta sequences, most subjects' HLA-A and HLA-B alleles were reportedly predicted accurately. The majority of TCR sequences were rare, yet some public TCRs appeared in many donors. The number of N-insertions in an Asian-associated ancestry cluster was reportedly below the 666-donor mean in a later analysis.

This TCR was sampled from a man aged 40-55 years in good health and CMV-seropositive. The sequenced sample was PBMCs.

The CDR3 reads CASSGGDRVNQPQHF. Written as DNA, the CDR3 is TGTGCCAGCAGCGGTGGGGACAGGGTCAATCAGCCCCAGCATTTT. The chain joins TRBV9 to TRBJ1-5, with 9 nucleotides matching TRBD1. The germline V gene has CDR1 SGDLS and CDR2 YYNGEE. J gave up 3 bases and V 3 bases, and 4 bases lay outside the gene matches. This CDR3 region has 15 residues.